This T cell receptor beta chain came from a study of blood T cell repertoires in COVID-19. In the study overall: Some COVID-19 samples were acute and others convalescent; all came from the United States, Italy and Spain. T cells, B-cell-depleted T cells, or PBMCs provided the cDNA or gDNA that served as material.

Trimming took 4 bases from V and 6 from J, leaving 8 bases between them. Germline CDR1 and CDR2: SGHRS and YFSETQ. The CDR3 loop spans 12 amino acids. Seattle researchers signed up patients amid active infection and tracked them longitudinally. Original analysis: Reference gene primer amplification in the assay estimated nucleated cell counts. Repertoires were generated with immunoSEQ multiplex PCR, while TCRdb's copy carries only in-frame clones and drops some. The V and J calls and the clone size are those of that table, but D and trimming were determined from the DNA. The table shows fewer than 300,000 clones, with about nine tenths occurring only once.

The receptor was isolated from a woman aged 25 to 39 with COVID-19, enrolled during active disease. V usage is TRBV5-1 and J usage is TRBJ1-5, with unresolved D. The sequencing input was peripheral blood. Written as DNA, the CDR3 is TGCGCCAGCAGCCCCCGAGCTCAGCCCCAGCATTTT. It translates to CASSPRAQPQHF.